The entry that follows covers one TCR beta chain sequence. This clone was observed a handful of times. This clone's antigen is unknown. Per-base quality was not reported, and no clone a single base away is much larger than it. This specimen belongs to a study of T cells after posttransplantation cyclophosphamide (dated by TCRdb to the mid-2010s). Looking at the study overall: Using TRB sequencing, the study followed how the T cell repertoire rebuilt after myeloablative bone marrow transplantation with posttransplantation cyclophosphamide given as GVHD prophylaxis. TRB sequencing was also done on up to about 3 additional blood samples from 2 to 5.2 years after transplant in 3 patients, and on pretransplant blood from several patients. Public TRB sequences were queried against a database of over 3,000 sequences associated with responses to pathogens, tumor antigens, self-antigens and alloantigens. Because TRA and TRB clonality were tightly correlated in 9 or 10 samples, subsequent TCR analyses were focused on TRB only. Antigen receptor sequencing covered samples from roughly 40 PTCy-treated patients and about 17 of their related bone marrow donors. Blood from every one of the 30 or so PTCy patients who had 1-year posttransplant specimens underwent TRB sequencing. Beyond this particular receptor, the publication reports: Across roughly 40 patients, recipient CMV seropositivity and CMV reactivation were highly associated with TRB clonality; PTCy diversity was similar to CNI/methotrexate controls. At 1-2 months, donor-recipient similarity was low but rose over the first year, and the later blood repertoires were often dominated by donor CD8+ memory clones. The TRB repertoires of T cells infiltrating skin or GI tract showed only limited overlap with the TRB repertoires of T cells in blood.

Genomic DNA was used for TRB sequencing, which was performed with the immunoSEQ assay at survey resolution or with the hsTCRB kit. In the authors' own workflow: The immunoSEQ software handled the initial read processing, while the LymphoSeq R package was used for the repertoire analyses. For each TRB dataset, clonality was calculated as 1 minus normalized Shannon entropy, and the Gini coefficient was computed as well. To infer phenotypes in unsorted samples, TRB sequences from sorted subsets of the recipient or donor were mapped onto unsorted samples from the same recipient. Imported from immuneACCESS, the table was reduced by TCRdb to in-frame sequences with V and J called. These copies leave out some clones; in studies compared against another copy, an unresolved V gene accounts for under half, and the cause of the remainder is not known. That table supplies the V and J calls and clone size; D and trimming were determined from the DNA. The table notes tens of thousands of clones here, none of them singletons. The ten top clones hold over 4% of the sample.

CDR3 length: 11 amino acids, cysteine to phenylalanine. The entry retains the CDR3 DNA only, 33 bases that are in frame from base 1. Deletion took 4 bases off V and 4 bases off J, with a span of 7 bases between the germline ends. The germline V gene gives CDR1 as SQVTM and CDR2 as ANQGSEA. Related bone marrow donors provided peripheral blood samples on the day of marrow donation. Mononuclear cells from peripheral blood and bone marrow were separated by Ficoll-Hypaque density centrifugation and then cryopreserved. Recombination connected TRBV29-1 to TRBJ1-2, with an unclear D gene assignment. This sequence originates from a woman under 40 in good health and a related stem cell transplant donor. The sample consisted of PBMCs. The CDR3 reads as follows: CSVVAGYGYTF. Read as DNA, the sequence is TGCAGCGTTGTGGCAGGCTATGGCTACACCTTC.